A selection of T cell receptor beta chains follows, all from one sample in a study of read filtering for tumor transcriptome and immune sequencing. One entry per CDR3 protein, called by TCRdb with MiXCR from the reads. The top ten clones hold approximately 14% of a sample with over 40,000 distinct CDR3 sequences, roughly 12% of them seen once. The sequenced sample consisted of a population of CD138-negative cells sorted from bone marrow. All receptors come from a donor at least 40 years old with multiple myeloma. Both conserved end residues are part of each CDR3. Each record gives: J gene, V gene, clone size, D gene, CDR3 protein, CDR3 DNA. The D gene is left open where the match is weak. Clone size is shown for a subset of rows, as once, few, many or a class of expanded clone.

TRBJ2-5 | TRBV29-1 | many | NA | CSVEDRGGGETQYF | TGCAGCGTTGAAGATCGTGGGGGTGGCGAGACCCAGTACTTC
TRBJ2-7 | TRBV27 | many | TRBD1 | CASSRTGSYEQYF | TGTGCCAGCAGCAGGACAGGGTCCTACGAGCAGTACTTC
TRBJ2-1 | TRBV11-2 | many | TRBD2 | CASSLGAQSGGNEQFF | TGTGCCAGCAGCTTAGGAGCCCAGTCGGGAGGCAATGAGCAGTTCTTC
TRBJ1-4 | TRBV9 | NA | NA | CASSVEYGGGKPSF | TGTGCCAGCAGCGTAGAATACGGGGGAGGAAAACCGTCTTTT
TRBJ2-2 | TRBV5-1 | many | NA | CASSRQEGWAGELFF | TGCGCCAGCAGCCGACAGGAGGGTTGGGCCGGGGAGCTGTTTTTT
TRBJ2-1 | TRBV19 | many | NA | CASNRARTAPNEQFF | TGTGCCAGTAATCGAGCCCGGACTGCCCCCAATGAGCAGTTCTTC
TRBJ2-7 | TRBV20-1 | many | TRBD2 | CSARRGSSYEQHF | TGCAGTGCTAGACGCGGGAGCTCCTACGAGCAGCACTTC
TRBJ2-7 | TRBV20-1 | many | NA | CSASASRHEQYF | TGCAGTGCTAGTGCTAGCAGGCACGAGCAGTACTTC
TRBJ2-7 | TRBV19 | many | NA | CASSIDPRSYEQYF | TGTGCCAGTAGTATAGATCCCCGCTCCTACGAGCAGTACTTC
TRBJ2-5 | TRBV7-9 | many | NA | CASSPGQSRQETQYF | TGTGCCAGCAGCCCCGGTCAGTCCAGACAAGAGACCCAGTACTTC
TRBJ2-1 | TRBV5-6 | many | NA | CASSRWGQGSNNEQFF | TGTGCCAGCAGCCGTTGGGGGCAGGGTAGTAATAATGAGCAGTTCTTC
TRBJ1-1 | TRBV7-2 | many | NA | CASSFSEDTEAFF | TGTGCCAGCAGCTTTAGCGAGGACACTGAAGCTTTCTTT
TRBJ2-1 | TRBV7-2 | few | TRBD2 | CASSSAGTKHNEQFF | TGTGCCAGCAGCTCCGCCGGGACTAAACACAATGAGCAGTTCTTC
TRBJ1-2 | TRBV29-1 | many | TRBD1 | CSVEEQPGQGESVYGYTF | TGCAGCGTTGAAGAGCAACCGGGACAGGGGGAGTCGGTCTATGGCTACACCTTC
TRBJ2-1 | TRBV4-1 | many | NA | CASSQDRAYSVINEQFF | TGCGCCAGCAGCCAAGATCGAGCCTACTCGGTGATAAATGAGCAGTTCTTC
TRBJ2-3 | TRBV11-2 | many | NA | CASRLSSGRDTQYF | TGTGCCAGCAGACTCTCCTCAGGAAGGGATACGCAGTATTTT
TRBJ1-1 | TRBV28 | NA | NA | CASSLTLDPQEKGEAFF | TGTGCCAGCAGTTTAACCCTCGACCCACAGGAAAAAGGAGAAGCTTTCTTT
TRBJ2-1 | TRBV4-1 | many | TRBD1 | CASRRLPGTGASEQFF | TGCGCCAGCAGGCGACTTCCCGGGACAGGGGCTAGTGAGCAGTTCTTC
TRBJ2-7 | TRBV20-1 | many | TRBD2 | CSAKRTSGNSYEQYF | TGCAGTGCTAAAAGGACTAGCGGAAATTCCTACGAGCAGTACTTC
TRBJ1-1 | TRBV20-1 | many | NA | CSATRQGGGTEAFF | TGCAGTGCCACCCGTCAAGGAGGGGGCACTGAAGCTTTCTTT
TRBJ1-1 | TRBV18 | many | TRBD1 | CASSPRGQAFSTEAFF | TGTGCCAGCTCACCACGGGGACAGGCGTTTTCCACTGAAGCTTTCTTT
TRBJ2-7 | TRBV20-1 | many | NA | CSASSPRSYEQYF | TGCAGTGCTAGTTCCCCTAGGTCGTACGAGCAGTACTTC
TRBJ2-1 | TRBV20-1 | many | TRBD1 | CSARIDRVNREQFF | TGCAGTGCTAGGATTGACAGGGTAAATAGAGAGCAGTTCTTC
TRBJ1-4 | TRBV24-1 | few | TRBD1 | CATSIGQGAGEKPFF | TGTGCCACCAGTATTGGACAGGGGGCAGGTGAAAAACCGTTTTTT
TRBJ2-3 | TRBV7-9 | many | NA | CASSSRLGGTDTQYF | TGTGCCAGCAGCTCGCGACTAGGAGGCACAGATACGCAGTATTTT
TRBJ2-2 | TRBV7-2 | many | TRBD2 | CASNPGLGYGELFF | TGTGCCAGCAACCCGGGACTAGGCTACGGGGAGCTGTTTTTT
TRBJ2-3 | TRBV20-1 | many | TRBD1 | CSARDLGTGATDTQYF | TGCAGTGCTAGAGATCTAGGGACAGGGGCGACAGATACGCAGTATTTT
TRBJ2-2 | TRBV6-6 | many | NA | CASSYTQGYRTGELFF | TGTGCCAGCAGTTACACACAGGGTTATCGCACCGGGGAGCTGTTTTTT
TRBJ1-1 | TRBV5-8 | many | NA | CASSLYMGFDTEAFF | TGTGCCAGCAGCTTGTATATGGGTTTTGATACTGAAGCTTTCTTT
TRBJ1-4 | TRBV20-1 | many | TRBD1 | CSARQGANEKLFF | TGCAGTGCTCGACAGGGGGCTAATGAAAAACTGTTTTTT
TRBJ2-3 | TRBV2 | many | NA | CASSPRPGSTDTQYF | TGTGCCAGCAGTCCTAGGCCAGGCAGCACAGATACGCAGTATTTT
TRBJ2-2 | TRBV4-1 | many | TRBD2 | CASSQGLAGIEGELFF | TGCGCCAGCAGCCAAGGGCTAGCGGGAATTGAGGGGGAGCTGTTTTTT
TRBJ2-5 | TRBV20-1 | many | NA | CSGAGEPGETQYF | TGCAGTGGAGCTGGAGAGCCCGGGGAGACCCAGTACTTC
TRBJ2-1 | TRBV12-3/TRBV12-4 | many | TRBD2 | CASRSGTSGIDEQFF | TGTGCCAGCAGGTCCGGGACTAGCGGGATAGATGAGCAGTTCTTC
TRBJ1-1 | TRBV12-3/TRBV12-4 | NA | NA | CASSLSGAGIGAGAFF | TGTGCCAGCAGTTTAAGTGGAGCAGGGATCGGCGCTGGAGCTTTCTTT
TRBJ2-1 | TRBV13 | many | NA | CASSQGRGTYNEQFF | TGTGCCAGCAGCCAGGGGCGGGGTACCTACAATGAGCAGTTCTTC
TRBJ2-2 | TRBV19 | many | TRBD1 | CASTIGQVGELFF | TGTGCCAGTACTATCGGACAGGTCGGGGAGCTGTTTTTT
TRBJ2-7 | TRBV12-3/TRBV12-4 | many | TRBD2 | CASSSGSLYEQYF | TGTGCCAGCTCTAGCGGCTCCTTATACGAGCAGTACTTC
TRBJ2-3 | TRBV6-2/TRBV6-3 | many | TRBD2 | CATLTGGSTDTQYF | TGTGCCACCCTAACGGGGGGTAGCACAGATACGCAGTATTTT
TRBJ2-7 | TRBV2 | many | TRBD1 | CASTLRGRRAYEQYF | TGTGCCAGCACCCTCAGGGGGCGCCGAGCCTACGAGCAGTACTTC
TRBJ1-5 | TRBV6-1 | many | NA | CASSELDSLDQPQHF | TGTGCCAGCAGTGAACTAGACAGCCTTGATCAGCCCCAGCATTTT
TRBJ2-1 | TRBV11-2 | many | NA | CASTSLGGHSSYNEQFF | TGTGCCAGCACCTCCTTAGGGGGTCACAGCTCCTACAATGAGCAGTTCTTC
TRBJ2-1 | TRBV20-1 | many | TRBD2 | CSARAVRAGATNEQFF | TGCAGTGCTAGAGCGGTTCGGGCGGGAGCCACCAATGAGCAGTTCTTC